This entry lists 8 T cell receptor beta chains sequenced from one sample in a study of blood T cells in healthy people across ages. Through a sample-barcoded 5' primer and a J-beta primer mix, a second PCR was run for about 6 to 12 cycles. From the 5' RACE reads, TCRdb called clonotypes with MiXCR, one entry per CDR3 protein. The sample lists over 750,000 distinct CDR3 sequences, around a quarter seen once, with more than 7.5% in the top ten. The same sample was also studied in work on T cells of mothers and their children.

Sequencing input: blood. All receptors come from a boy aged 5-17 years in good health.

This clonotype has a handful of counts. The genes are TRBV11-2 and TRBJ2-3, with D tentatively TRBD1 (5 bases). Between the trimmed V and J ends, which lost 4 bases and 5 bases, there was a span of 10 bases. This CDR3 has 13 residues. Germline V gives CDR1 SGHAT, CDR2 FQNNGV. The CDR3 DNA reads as TGTGCCAGCAGCTCGGGCAGGGTAGATACGCAGTATTTT. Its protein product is CASSSGRVDTQYF.

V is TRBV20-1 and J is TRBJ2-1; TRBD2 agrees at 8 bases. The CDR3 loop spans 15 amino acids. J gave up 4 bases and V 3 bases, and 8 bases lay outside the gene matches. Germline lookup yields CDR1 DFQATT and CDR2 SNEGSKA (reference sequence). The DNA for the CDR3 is TGCAGTGCTAGGGGTCCTAGCGGGTTATACAATGAGCAGTTCTTC. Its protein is CSARGPSGLYNEQFF.

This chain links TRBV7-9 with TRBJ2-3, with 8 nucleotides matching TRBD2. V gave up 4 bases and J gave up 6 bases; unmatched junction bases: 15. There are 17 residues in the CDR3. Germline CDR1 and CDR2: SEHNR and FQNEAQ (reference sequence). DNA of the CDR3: TGTGCCAGCAGCTCAGTGCCCCCGCGGGAGGACTTCGATACGCAGTATTTT. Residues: CASSSVPPREDFDTQYF.

The CDR3 coding sequence is TGTGCCAGCAGCGCCCTAGGTGTTCAGTTTCCCCAGTACTTC. Translating gives CASSALGVQFPQYF. V and J are TRBV9 and TRBJ2-5, with no clear D. The CDR3 is 14 amino acids. The germline V and J ends were trimmed by 3 bases and 9 bases, with 18 bases remaining between them. Germline loops: CDR1 SGDLS, CDR2 YYNGEE.

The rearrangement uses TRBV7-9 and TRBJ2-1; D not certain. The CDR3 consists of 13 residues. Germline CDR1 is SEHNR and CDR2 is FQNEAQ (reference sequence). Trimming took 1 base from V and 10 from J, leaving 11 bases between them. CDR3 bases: TGTGCCAGCAGCTTAGAGGCCCTTTTGGAGCAGTTCTTC. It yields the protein CASSLEALLEQFF.

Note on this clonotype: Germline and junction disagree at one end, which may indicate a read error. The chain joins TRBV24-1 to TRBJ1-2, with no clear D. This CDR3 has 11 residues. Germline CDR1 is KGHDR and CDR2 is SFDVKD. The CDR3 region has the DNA TGTGCCACCAGTGATGGAAGATATAAATCTTTC. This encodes CATSDGRYKSF.

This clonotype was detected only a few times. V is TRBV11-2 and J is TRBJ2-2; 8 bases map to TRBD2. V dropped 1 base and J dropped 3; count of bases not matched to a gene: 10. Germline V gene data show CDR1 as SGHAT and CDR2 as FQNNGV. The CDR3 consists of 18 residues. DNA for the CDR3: TGTGCCAGCAGCTTAGCACTCGCGGGGGGACTGTACACCGGGGAGCTGTTTTTT. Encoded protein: CASSLALAGGLYTGELFF.

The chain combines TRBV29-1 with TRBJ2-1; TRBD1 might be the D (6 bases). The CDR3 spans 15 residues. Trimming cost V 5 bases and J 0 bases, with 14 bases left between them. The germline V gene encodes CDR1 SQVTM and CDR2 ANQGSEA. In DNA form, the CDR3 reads TGCAGCGTTCATCTTCCCAGGGGCTCCTACAATGAGCAGTTCTTC. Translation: CSVHLPRGSYNEQFF.